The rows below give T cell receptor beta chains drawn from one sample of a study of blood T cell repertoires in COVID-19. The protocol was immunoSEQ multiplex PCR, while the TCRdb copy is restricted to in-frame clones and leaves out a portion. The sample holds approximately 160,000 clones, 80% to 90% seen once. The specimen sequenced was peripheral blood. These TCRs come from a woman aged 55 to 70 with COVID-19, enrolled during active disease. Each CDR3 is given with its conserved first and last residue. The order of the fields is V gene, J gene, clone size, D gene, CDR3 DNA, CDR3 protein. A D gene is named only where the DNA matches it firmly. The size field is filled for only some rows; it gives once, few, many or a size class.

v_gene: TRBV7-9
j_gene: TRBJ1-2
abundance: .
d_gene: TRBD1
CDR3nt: TGTGCCAGCAGTCCCGGGACAGGGCCTTCTGGCTACACCTTC
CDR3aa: CASSPGTGPSGYTF

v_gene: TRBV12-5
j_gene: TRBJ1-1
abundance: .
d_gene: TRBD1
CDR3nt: TGTGCTAGTGAGGGTAGGGGGCTTGGGACTGAAGCTTTCTTT
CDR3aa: CASEGRGLGTEAFF

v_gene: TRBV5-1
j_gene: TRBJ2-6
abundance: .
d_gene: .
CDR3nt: TGCGCCAGCAGCTGGACGAGCAGGGAAAGCTCTGGGGCCAACGTCCTGACTTTC
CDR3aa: CASSWTSRESSGANVLTF

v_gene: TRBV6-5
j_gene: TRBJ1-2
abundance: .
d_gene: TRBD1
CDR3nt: TGTGCCAGCGTCCCTGGACAGGGGGCATCCTATGGCTACACCTTC
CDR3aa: CASVPGQGASYGYTF

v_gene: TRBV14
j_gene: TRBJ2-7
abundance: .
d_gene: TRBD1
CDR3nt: TGTGCCAGCAGCCAAGGGACAGGGGGGACCTACGAGCAGTACTTC
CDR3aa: CASSQGTGGTYEQYF

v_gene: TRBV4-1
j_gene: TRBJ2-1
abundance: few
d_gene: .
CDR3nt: TGCGCCAGCAGCCAAGATCCCCCTAGCATCAATGAGCAGTTCTTC
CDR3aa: CASSQDPPSINEQFF

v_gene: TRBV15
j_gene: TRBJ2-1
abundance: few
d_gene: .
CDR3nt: TGTGCCACCAGGACAGAGCGGGACAACAATGAGCAGTTCTTC
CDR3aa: CATRTERDNNEQFF

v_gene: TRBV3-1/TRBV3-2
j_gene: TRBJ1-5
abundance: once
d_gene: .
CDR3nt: TGTGCCAGCAGCTCAAACCAGGGGAGACAGCCCCAGCATTTT
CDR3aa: CASSSNQGRQPQHF

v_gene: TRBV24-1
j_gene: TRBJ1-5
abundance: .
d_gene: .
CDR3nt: TGTGCCACCAGTGACGCCCGACAGGGCAATCAGCCCCAGCATTTT
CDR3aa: CATSDARQGNQPQHF

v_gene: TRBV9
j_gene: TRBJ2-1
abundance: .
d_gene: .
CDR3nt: TGTGCCAGCAGCGTAGTGGGGGCAACGTACAATGAGCAGTTCTTC
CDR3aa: CASSVVGATYNEQFF

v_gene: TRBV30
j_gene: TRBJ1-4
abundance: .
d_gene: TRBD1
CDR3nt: TGTGCCTGGAGTTTGGGCAGGGGGCAGGGTGAAAAACTGTTTTTT
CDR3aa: CAWSLGRGQGEKLFF

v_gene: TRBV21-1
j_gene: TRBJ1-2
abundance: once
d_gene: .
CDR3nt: TGTGCCAGCAAGGCCAGGGGCTCTGGCTACACCTTC
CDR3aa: CASKARGSGYTF

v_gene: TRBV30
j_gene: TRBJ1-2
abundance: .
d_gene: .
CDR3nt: TGTGCCTGGAGTGGTCAGGCAAGCTATGGCTACACCTTC
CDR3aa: CAWSGQASYGYTF

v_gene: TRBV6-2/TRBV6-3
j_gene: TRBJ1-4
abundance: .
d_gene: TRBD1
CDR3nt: TGTGCCAGCAGTTACTCGGGCAGGGGGAATCGACTGTTTTTT
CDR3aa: CASSYSGRGNRLFF

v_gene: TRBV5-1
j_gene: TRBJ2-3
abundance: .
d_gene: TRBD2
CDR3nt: TGCGCCAGCAGCTTGACGACTAGCGGGGGCACAGATACGCAGTATTTT
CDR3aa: CASSLTTSGGTDTQYF

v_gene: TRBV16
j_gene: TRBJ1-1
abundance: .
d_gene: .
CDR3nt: TGTGCCAGCAGCCAATCGCCCCTCAACGTTCGTAGACAGAGAAACACTGAAGCTTTCTTT
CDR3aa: CASSQSPLNVRRQRNTEAFF

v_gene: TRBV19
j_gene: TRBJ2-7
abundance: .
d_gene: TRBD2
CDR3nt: TGTGCCAGTAGCTACTCTAGCGGGGGTACCTACGAGCAGTACTTC
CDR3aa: CASSYSSGGTYEQYF

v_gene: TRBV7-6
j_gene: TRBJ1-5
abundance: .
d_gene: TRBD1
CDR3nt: TGTGCCAGCAGCTCCTGGACAGGGGGCAATCAGCCCCAGCATTTT
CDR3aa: CASSSWTGGNQPQHF

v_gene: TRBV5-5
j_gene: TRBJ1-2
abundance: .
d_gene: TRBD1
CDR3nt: TGTGCCAGCAGCTTGACCGGACAGGGGAGTTATGGCTACACCTTC
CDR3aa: CASSLTGQGSYGYTF

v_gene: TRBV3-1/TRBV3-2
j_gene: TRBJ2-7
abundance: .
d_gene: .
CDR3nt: TGTGCCAGCAGCCAAGGCAGGGATATCCACGAGCAGTACTTC
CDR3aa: CASSQGRDIHEQYF

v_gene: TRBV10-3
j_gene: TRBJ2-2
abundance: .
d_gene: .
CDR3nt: TGTGCCCTAAGCGAAGTAGGTACCGGGGAGCTGTTTTTT
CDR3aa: CALSEVGTGELFF

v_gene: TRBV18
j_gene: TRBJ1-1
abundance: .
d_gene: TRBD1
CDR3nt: TGTGCCAGCTCACGTCGACAGGGGAAGAACACTGAAGCTTTCTTT
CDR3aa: CASSRRQGKNTEAFF